A selection of T cell receptor beta chains follows, all from one sample in a study of cytomegalovirus exposure and HLA in healthy donors. Only in-frame clones appear in the TCRdb table, and some are missing; sequencing was by immunoSEQ multiplex PCR. This table has 150,000 to 170,000 clones, around 80% appearing once. Material: PBMCs. Receptor source: a woman aged 35 to 49 in good health and CMV-seronegative. CDR3s include the opening cysteine and the closing phenylalanine or tryptophan. Fields, in order: D gene, V gene, J gene, clone size, CDR3 protein, CDR3 DNA. A D gene is named only where the DNA matches it firmly. Some rows mark clone size as missing; the rest say once, few, many or name a class of expanded clone.

NA,TRBV6-4,TRBJ2-1,NA,CASSGDRINEQFF,TGTGCCAGCAGCGGAGACAGGATCAATGAGCAGTTCTTC
NA,TRBV7-2,TRBJ1-1,NA,CASSLIPAGELTEAFF,TGTGCCAGCAGCTTAATCCCCGCAGGGGAACTCACTGAAGCTTTCTTT
TRBD1,TRBV5-1,TRBJ1-2,NA,CASSPVTPGQGNVYGYTF,TGCGCCAGCAGCCCGGTAACACCGGGACAGGGGAACGTTTATGGCTACACCTTC
TRBD1,TRBV30,TRBJ1-1,once,CAGNRGTEAFF,TGTGCCGGTAACAGGGGCACTGAAGCTTTCTTT
NA,TRBV28,TRBJ1-6,NA,CASSSLRRGQGSPLHF,TGTGCCAGCAGTTCCCTCAGGAGGGGCCAAGGCTCACCCCTCCACTTT
NA,TRBV7-9,TRBJ2-7,NA,CASSFNAGAYEQYF,TGTGCCAGCAGCTTTAATGCAGGGGCCTACGAGCAGTACTTC
TRBD1,TRBV2,TRBJ2-2,NA,CASKKGTGGTGELFF,TGTGCCAGCAAGAAGGGTACAGGGGGCACCGGGGAGCTGTTTTTT
TRBD2,TRBV6-6,TRBJ2-7,NA,CASRPSGREYEQYF,TGTGCCAGCAGACCCAGCGGGAGAGAGTACGAGCAGTACTTC
NA,TRBV11-2,TRBJ1-4,NA,CASSNRVRQLLYEKLFF,TGTGCCAGCAGCAACCGCGTCAGACAGTTACTATATGAAAAACTGTTTTTT
TRBD1,TRBV10-3,TRBJ2-3,NA,CAISGQGVDTQYF,TGTGCCATCAGTGGACAGGGGGTAGATACGCAGTATTTT
NA,TRBV25-1,TRBJ1-4,NA,CASSLLGTNEKLFF,TGTGCCAGCAGCCTACTCGGGACTAATGAAAAACTGTTTTTT
TRBD1,TRBV5-4,TRBJ1-1,NA,CASTLQGAGTEAFF,TGTGCCAGCACCCTACAGGGGGCTGGCACTGAAGCTTTCTTT
NA,TRBV6-5,TRBJ2-2,NA,CASESENTGELFF,TGTGCCAGCGAGTCCGAGAACACCGGGGAGCTGTTTTTT
NA,TRBV11-1,TRBJ2-5,NA,CASSLAAEIQETQYF,TGTGCCAGCAGCTTAGCGGCGGAGATCCAAGAGACCCAGTACTTC
NA,TRBV27,TRBJ2-7,NA,CASSRLAMGYEQYF,TGTGCCAGCAGTCGACTGGCAATGGGCTACGAGCAGTACTTC
NA,TRBV21-1,TRBJ2-7,NA,CASSSKTGGSYEQYF,TGTGCCAGCAGCTCTAAAACGGGGGGAAGCTACGAGCAGTACTTC
TRBD1,TRBV30,TRBJ2-3,once,CAWSRGQGYYTQYF,TGTGCCTGGAGTAGGGGACAGGGTTATTATACGCAGTATTTT
NA,TRBV6-1,TRBJ1-1,NA,CASSEGRGGTEAFF,TGTGCCAGCAGTGAAGGTAGGGGCGGCACTGAAGCTTTCTTT
TRBD1,TRBV6-1,TRBJ2-7,few,CASSEQGARYEQYF,TGTGCCAGCAGTGAACAGGGGGCGCGGTACGAGCAGTACTTC
NA,TRBV5-6,TRBJ1-1,NA,CASTIDSLGQGVNTEAFF,TGTGCCAGCACCATAGACTCGCTTGGACAAGGGGTGAACACTGAAGCTTTCTTT
NA,TRBV6-6,TRBJ1-5,NA,CASSYSQGLFQPQHF,TGTGCCAGCAGTTATTCGCAGGGGCTTTTTCAGCCCCAGCATTTT
TRBD2,TRBV11-2,TRBJ2-1,NA,CASSFSSGGSYNEQFF,TGTGCCAGCAGCTTCTCCAGCGGGGGCTCCTACAATGAGCAGTTCTTC